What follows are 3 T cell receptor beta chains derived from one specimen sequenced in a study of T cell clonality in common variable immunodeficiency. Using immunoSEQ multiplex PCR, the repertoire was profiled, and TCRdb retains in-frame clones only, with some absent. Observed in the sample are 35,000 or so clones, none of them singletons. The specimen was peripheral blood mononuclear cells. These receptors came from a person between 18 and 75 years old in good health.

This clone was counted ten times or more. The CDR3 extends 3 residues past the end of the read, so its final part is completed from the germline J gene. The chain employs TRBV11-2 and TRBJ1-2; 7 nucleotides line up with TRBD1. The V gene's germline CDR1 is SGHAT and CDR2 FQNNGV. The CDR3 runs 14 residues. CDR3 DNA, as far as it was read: TGTGCCAGCAGCTTTCCGACAGGGTGGAAAGGC. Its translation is CASSFPTGWKG. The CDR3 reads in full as CASSFPTGWKGYTF.

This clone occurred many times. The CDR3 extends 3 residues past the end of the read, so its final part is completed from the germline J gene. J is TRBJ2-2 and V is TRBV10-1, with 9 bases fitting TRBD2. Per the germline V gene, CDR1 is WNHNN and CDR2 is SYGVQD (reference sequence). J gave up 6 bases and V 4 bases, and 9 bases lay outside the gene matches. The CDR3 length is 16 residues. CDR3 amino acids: CASSVHLAGEAGELFF. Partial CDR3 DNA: TGCGCCAGCAGTGTCCACTTAGCGGGAGAGGCCGGGGAG.

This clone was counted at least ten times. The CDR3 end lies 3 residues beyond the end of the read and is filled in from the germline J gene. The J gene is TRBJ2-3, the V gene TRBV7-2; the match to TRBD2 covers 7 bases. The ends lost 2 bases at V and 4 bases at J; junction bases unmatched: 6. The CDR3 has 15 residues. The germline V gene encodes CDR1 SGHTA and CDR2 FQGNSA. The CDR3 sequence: CASSLLSGLADTQYF. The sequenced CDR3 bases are TGTGCCAGCAGCTTACTTAGCGGGCTTGCAGATACG.